The table lists the clone carrying this TCR beta chain with many counts. The patients had localized lung adenocarcinoma, a non-small cell subtype. The sample comes from a study of CD4 and CD8 cells across lung adenocarcinoma regions. Via MiXCR, TCRdb re-called the PCR reads, giving one row per CDR3 protein. Counted here are about 19,000 distinct CDR3 sequences, 46% occurring once; the ten biggest clones make up roughly a fifth. V lost 2 bases and J lost 7; bases outside the gene matches: 11. Germline V gene data show CDR1 as MGHRA and CDR2 as YSYEKL. This CDR3 is built from 16 residues. Sequenced input: CD4+ T cells from the margin of a lung tumor. V and J are TRBV4-1 and TRBJ2-1, with 7 nucleotides matching TRBD1. This TCR came from a male donor with lung adenocarcinoma. The CD4 and CD8 labels of this study may be unreliable. The CDR3: CASSQRFPGQLNEQFF. The DNA for the CDR3 is TGCGCCAGCAGCCAACGATTCCCGGGACAGCTTAATGAGCAGTTCTTC.